The next 31 T cell receptor beta chains were all read from a single sample in a study of T cell responses to AZD1222 COVID-19 vaccine. Some clones are missing from TCRdb's copy, which holds only in-frame ones; the method was immunoSEQ multiplex PCR. The sample consists of about 150,000 clones, 88% of them appearing once. Here the sequenced sample was peripheral blood, taken after recovery from COVID-19. These receptors were taken from an adult who had recovered from COVID-19.

This clone was observed a single time. The CDR3 loop is CASSIDPGRLADYEQYF. CDR3 nucleotides: TGTGCCAGCAGTATAGATCCCGGACGTCTAGCGGACTACGAGCAGTACTTC. The chain couples TRBV2 to TRBJ2-7, with 7 bases fitting TRBD2. CDR1 is SNHLY and CDR2 is FYNNEI in the germline V gene. The V and J ends lost 5 bases and 3 bases, in that order; junction bases with no gene match: 16. This CDR3 comprises 17 residues.

This chain uses TRBV3-1 (or the pseudogene TRBV3-2) with TRBJ1-6; D uncertain. CDR3 length: 14 residues. Germline CDR1 is LGHDT and CDR2 is YNNKEL (reference sequence). V lost 4 bases to trimming and J lost 8 bases, with 12 bases between them. CDR3 DNA sequence: TGTGCCAGCAGCCTCACGGTGAAGGATTCACCCCTCCACTTT. As protein: CASSLTVKDSPLHF.

The chain links TRBV29-1 to TRBJ2-1, with D tentatively TRBD1 (5 bases). V shed 6 bases and J shed 5 bases, with 14 bases lying between them. The CDR3 is made up of 13 amino acids. Germline CDR1 SQVTM, CDR2 ANQGSEA. The CDR3 bases are TGCAGCGTACGACAGTGGGAAGACAATGAGCAGTTCTTC. It codes for CSVRQWEDNEQFF.

The rearrangement joins TRBV5-3 to TRBJ1-2, with 9 bases fitting TRBD1. TRBV5-3 is sorted into the ORF group, with uncertain function. CDR3 length equals 13 residues. The V gene end was trimmed by 3 bases and the J gene end by 6 bases; junction bases not matched to a gene: 3. The CDR3 bases are TGTGCCAGAAGCTGGGACAGGGAACATGGCTACACCTTC. The encoded protein is CARSWDREHGYTF.

The rearrangement links TRBV5-4 to TRBJ1-1; tentative D call: TRBD1 (6 bases). This CDR3 contains 14 residues. The V end lost 4 bases, the J end lost 0 bases, and 10 bases lay between the germline ends. Germline lookup yields CDR1 SGHNT and CDR2 YYREEE (reference sequence). The CDR3 DNA is TGTGCCAGCAGCAAGGGGGAGGTGAACACTGAAGCTTTCTTT. Protein product: CASSKGEVNTEAFF.

This rearrangement joins TRBV5-1 to TRBJ1-4; maybe TRBD1 (5 bases). Trimming removed 4 bases at V and 6 bases at J, with 13 bases between. The germline CDR1 and CDR2 sequences are SGHRS and YFSETQ. The CDR3 extends over 14 amino acids. The CDR3 bases are TGCGCCAGCAGCCCCGGAGGGGATTATGAAAAACTGTTTTTT. Its translation is CASSPGGDYEKLFF.

The V gene is TRBV9, the J gene TRBJ1-3; D ambiguous. Germline V gene sequence: CDR1 SGDLS, CDR2 YYNGEE. This CDR3 spans 13 amino acids. Trimming took off 1 base at V and 2 bases at J, with 4 bases between the two ends. The CDR3 coding sequence is TGTGCCAGCAGCGTAAGTCCTGGAAACACCATATATTTT. Residues: CASSVSPGNTIYF.

This clone was detected a few times. This sequence joins TRBV11-3 and TRBJ2-2, with a weak D call TRBD1 (7 bases). The CDR3 covers 18 residues. Germline CDR1 reads SGHNT; CDR2 reads YENEEA. Trimming pared 0 bases from V and 3 bases from J, leaving 17 bases between. DNA of the CDR3: TGTGCCAGCAGCTTAGAGGAGGGGGACAGACCATACACCGGGGAGCTGTTTTTT. Amino acids: CASSLEEGDRPYTGELFF. The full variable domain, its missing parts supplied by reference TRBV11-3 and TRBJ2-2, is EAGVVQSPRYKIIEKKQPVAFWCNPISGHNTLYWYLQNLGQGPELLIRYENEEAVDDSQLPKDRFSAERLKGVDSTLKIQPAELGDSAVYLCASSLEEGDRPYTGELFFGEGSRLTVL.

The J gene is TRBJ2-7, the V gene TRBV4-2, with D perhaps matching TRBD1 (5 bases). The V end lost 1 base, the J end lost 3 bases, and 10 bases lay between the germline ends. Per the germline V gene, CDR1 is LGHNA and CDR2 is YNFKEQ. CDR3 length equals 14 residues. Here the CDR3 reads CASSQVGARYEQYF. DNA of the CDR3: TGTGCCAGCAGCCAAGTAGGGGCGCGCTACGAGCAGTACTTC.

The rearrangement uses TRBV11-1 and TRBJ1-1, with D perhaps matching TRBD1 (5 bases). Germline lookup yields CDR1 SGHAT and CDR2 FQDESV (reference sequence). CDR3 size: 14 residues. Trimming cost V 2 bases and J 6 bases, with 13 bases left between them. The DNA of the CDR3 is TGTGCCAGCAGCTTAAAAAGGACATTTTCTGAAGCTTTCTTT. It codes for CASSLKRTFSEAFF. The full variable domain, with the rest looked up from reference TRBV11-1 and TRBJ1-1, is EAEVAQSPRYKITEKSQAVAFWCDPISGHATLYWYRQILGQGPELLVQFQDESVVDDSQLPKDRFSAERLKGVDSTLKIQPAELGDSAMYLCASSLKRTFSEAFFGQGTRLTVV.

The gene calls are TRBV28 and TRBJ1-2; D may be TRBD1 (6 bases). The CDR3 is 15 amino acids. V shed 5 bases and J shed 2 bases, with 15 bases lying between them. Germline CDR1 reads MDHEN; CDR2 reads SYDVKM. The CDR3 loop is CASSRARQANYGYTF. The CDR3 region has the DNA TGTGCCAGCAGTCGAGCGAGACAGGCCAACTATGGCTACACCTTC.

The J gene is TRBJ2-5, the V gene TRBV7-9, with 9 bases that match TRBD1. This CDR3 has 14 residues. V was clipped by 5 bases and J by 5 bases; unmatched bases: 6. The germline CDR1 and CDR2 sequences are SEHNR and FQNEAQ (reference sequence). The CDR3 bases are TGTGCCAGCAGCCAACAGGGGGCGCGCGAGACCCAGTACTTC. It codes for CASSQQGARETQYF.

J is TRBJ2-1 and V is TRBV18, with 10 bases identical to TRBD1. The germline V gene has CDR1 KGHSH and CDR2 LQKENI. Trimming cost V 3 bases and J 7 bases; bases outside gene matches: 3. This CDR3 is 14 amino acids long. The CDR3 coding sequence is TGTGCCAGCTCACCGGGGACAGGGGAGAATGAGCAGTTCTTC. Protein sequence: CASSPGTGENEQFF.

The gene calls are TRBV7-9 and TRBJ2-7, with a possible D match to TRBD2 (6 bases). Germline V gene sequence: CDR1 SEHNR, CDR2 FQNEAQ (reference sequence). The CDR3 consists of 14 residues. The V end was cut by 4 bases, the J end by 4 bases, with 14 bases between. CDR3 nucleotides: TGTGCCAGCAGCTCGCCGGGACTGAGATACGAGCAGTACTTC. This codes for CASSSPGLRYEQYF.

The chain joins TRBV24-1 to TRBJ2-6; weak D call: TRBD2 (5 bases). The CDR3 length is 14 residues. Germline assignment: CDR1 KGHDR and CDR2 SFDVKD. V was shortened by 7 bases and J by 0 bases, with 6 bases between the two germline ends. The CDR3 region has the DNA TGTGCCACCAGCGGGGTCTCTGGGGCCAACGTCCTGACTTTC. As protein: CATSGVSGANVLTF.

The chain carries TRBV5-1 and TRBJ1-1, with D possibly matching TRBD1 (6 bases). V lost 6 bases and J 3 bases, leaving 15 bases between the germline ends. The CDR3 contains 14 residues. In germline, CDR1 is SGHRS, CDR2 YFSETQ. The CDR3 DNA reads as TGCGCCAGCACCCAAGGGGGGGAGGACACTGAAGCTTTCTTT. Its translation: CASTQGGEDTEAFF.

V gene TRBV6-1 combines with J gene TRBJ1-2; 7 nucleotides line up with TRBD1. Trimming removed 1 base from V and 4 bases from J; junction bases left unmatched: 6. CDR3 size: 15 residues. CDR1 is MNHNS and CDR2 is SASEGT in the germline V gene. The CDR3 spells CASSEGVGGVYGYTF. CDR3 coding DNA: TGTGCCAGCAGTGAAGGAGTAGGGGGCGTCTATGGCTACACCTTC.

The chain joins TRBV5-1 to TRBJ2-7; TRBD2 agrees at 9 bases. This CDR3 is 15 amino acids long. V shed 3 bases, J shed 0 bases, and the junction held 4 bases outside the gene matches. CDR1 is SGHRS and CDR2 is YFSETQ in the germline V gene. CDR3 DNA: TGCGCCAGCAGCTCTGGACTAGCGAGCTCCTACGAGCAGTACTTC. Protein sequence: CASSSGLASSYEQYF. Using reference TRBV5-1 and TRBJ2-7 for the parts outside the CDR3, the full variable domain is KAGVTQTPRYLIKTRGQQVTLSCSPISGHRSVSWYQQTPGQGLQFLFEYFSETQRNKGNFPGRFSGRQFSNSRSEMNVSTLELGDSALYLCASSSGLASSYEQYFGPGTRLTVT.

Concerning this clone: The junction departs from germline at one end; a sequencing error may be responsible. Other DNA sequences in this sample translate to the same CDR3. V and J are TRBV25-1 and TRBJ1-3; maybe TRBD1 (5 bases). The germline V gene encodes CDR1 MGHDK and CDR2 SYGVNS. The CDR3 consists of 14 residues. The CDR3 bases are TGTGCCAGCAGTGAAGGGGGTGCCGGAAACACTATATATTTT. Its translation is CASSEGGAGNTIYF.

The genes are TRBV6-1 and TRBJ1-3; unclear D gene. CDR3 length: 15 amino acids. The V end lost 2 bases, the J end lost 2 bases, and 10 bases lay between the germline ends. Germline V gene sequence: CDR1 MNHNS, CDR2 SASEGT. The CDR3 sequence: CASSESGRPGNTIYF. DNA of the CDR3: TGTGCCAGCAGTGAATCAGGCAGACCTGGAAACACCATATATTTT.

The J gene is TRBJ1-2, the V gene TRBV19; D is ambiguous. Germline V gives CDR1 LNHDA, CDR2 SQIVND (reference sequence). The CDR3 loop spans 13 amino acids. Deletions cut 4 bases from V and 9 bases from J, with 15 bases between. CDR3 loop: CASSSDGAYRYTF. CDR3 coding DNA: TGTGCCAGTAGTAGCGACGGCGCATACCGCTACACCTTC.

The chain links TRBV12-3 or TRBV12-4 to TRBJ1-2, with D hard to call. This CDR3 contains 13 residues. V shed 10 bases and J shed 3 bases, with 15 bases lying between them. CDR3 nucleotide sequence: TGTGCCACCAAATCCCTGGACTACTATGGCTACACCTTC. Its protein product is CATKSLDYYGYTF.

The rearrangement joins TRBV4-2 to TRBJ2-5; possible D gene TRBD2, 6 bases. There are 16 residues in the CDR3. The V gene's germline CDR1 is LGHNA and CDR2 YNFKEQ. V was trimmed by 0 bases and J by 5 bases, leaving 16 bases between them. The CDR3 protein is CASSQDSGGGGETQYF. DNA for the CDR3: TGTGCCAGCAGCCAAGATAGCGGCGGAGGAGGGGAGACCCAGTACTTC.

The J gene is TRBJ2-7, the V gene TRBV5-4; perhaps TRBD2 as D (6 bases). Germline CDR1 reads SGHNT; CDR2 reads YYREEE (reference sequence). V dropped 0 bases and J dropped 3 bases, with 22 bases sitting between them. This CDR3 region has 18 residues. CDR3 in amino acids: CASSLGTVVGSRGYEQYF. Written as DNA, the CDR3 is TGTGCCAGCAGCTTGGGTACAGTAGTTGGTTCGCGGGGCTACGAGCAGTACTTC.

The gene calls are TRBV5-6 and TRBJ2-7; TRBD1 aligns across 8 bases. Trimming at V came to 0 bases and at J to 7 bases, leaving 6 bases not matched to a gene. The germline gives CDR1 SGHDT, CDR2 YYEEEE. The CDR3 runs 14 residues. The CDR3 DNA follows: TGTGCCAGCAGCTTGGTTCAGGGGGCCCGAGAGCAGTACTTC. Translation: CASSLVQGAREQYF.

The CDR3 DNA is TGCGCCAGCAGCCAAGATCCCAGGGTTAGAATAGAAGCTTTCTTT. Protein sequence: CASSQDPRVRIEAFF. The chain links TRBV4-3 to TRBJ1-1, with TRBD1 as a possible D gene (5 bases). The CDR3 is 15 residues long. V lost 0 bases and J 8 bases, leaving 16 bases between the germline ends. Germline V gives CDR1 LGHNA, CDR2 YSLEER.

J is TRBJ2-7 and V is TRBV10-3; tentative D call: TRBD2 (5 bases). Germline V gives CDR1 ENHRY, CDR2 SYGVKD. The V gene lost 5 bases and the J gene lost 3 bases, with 11 bases spanning the gap. The CDR3 loop spans 13 amino acids. The DNA of the CDR3 is TGTGCCATCAGTCGGGGTGGTCTCTACGAGCAGTACTTC. Protein product: CAISRGGLYEQYF.

The CDR3 bases are TGTGCCAGCAGCTCGAAGCGGGGCTTGGTCGAGCAGTACTTC. It is translated as CASSSKRGLVEQYF. The chain uses TRBV3-1 (or the pseudogene TRBV3-2) and TRBJ2-7; 7 bases fit TRBD2. This CDR3 is built from 14 residues. Losses at the gene ends were 5 bases for V and 6 bases for J; bases not matched to a gene: 10. Germline CDR1 and CDR2: LGHDT and YNNKEL (reference sequence).

The chain links TRBV3-1 (or the pseudogene TRBV3-2) to TRBJ1-5; D possibly corresponds to TRBD1 (5 bases). Germline V CDR1 and CDR2: LGHDT, YNNKEL (reference sequence). The V end lost 3 bases, the J end lost 2 bases, and 11 bases lay between the germline ends. The CDR3 totals 15 residues. DNA for the CDR3: TGTGCCAGCAGCCAGATGGGGGAAGGCAATCAGCCCCAGCATTTT. This codes for CASSQMGEGNQPQHF.

The chain links TRBV11-3 to TRBJ1-1; the D is unclear. The germline CDR1 and CDR2 sequences are SGHNT and YENEEA. Trimming removed 4 bases at V and 1 base at J, with 7 bases between. The CDR3 contains 13 residues. CDR3 in DNA: TGTGCCAGCAGCTCGGCTGGGAACACTGAAGCTTTCTTT. Encoded protein: CASSSAGNTEAFF.

This rearrangement joins TRBV5-1 to TRBJ1-6; D call uncertain. Germline values: CDR1 SGHRS, CDR2 YFSETQ. Trimming pared 1 base from V and 7 bases from J, leaving 6 bases between. CDR3 length: 13 amino acids. DNA for the CDR3: TGCGCCAGCAGCTTGCGGCAGAATTCACCCCTCCACTTT. Translating gives CASSLRQNSPLHF.